These 24 T cell receptor beta chains were sequenced from one sample in a study of T-cell memory formation after mild COVID-19. Via MiXCR, TCRdb re-called the 5' RACE reads, giving one row per CDR3 protein. The sample consists of about 400,000 distinct CDR3 sequences, approximately 24% of them appearing once. The material sequenced was PBMCs or a T cell subset sorted from them (not recorded which). The receptors stem from an adult woman who had mild COVID-19 (a few samples of this study predate the infection). Cell type and time point are not known.

The chain recombines TRBV9 with TRBJ2-1; 8 bases match TRBD2. CDR1 and CDR2 from the germline V gene are SGDLS and YYNGEE. The CDR3 extends over 20 amino acids. Trimming at V came to 0 bases and at J to 0 bases, leaving 14 bases not matched to a gene. CDR3 sequence (DNA): TGTGCCAGCAGCGTAGGAGGGAGACTAGCGTTTTTGAGCTCCTACAATGAGCAGTTCTTC. Translated: CASSVGGRLAFLSSYNEQFF.

CDR3 nucleotide sequence: TGTGCCATCAGTGTGGGACTAGCGGGACCGACCGGGGAGCTGTTTTTT. This gives the protein CAISVGLAGPTGELFF. The chain carries TRBV10-3 and TRBJ2-2, with 13 bases aligning to TRBD2. V was clipped by 4 bases and J by 5 bases; unmatched bases: 4. The germline gives CDR1 ENHRY, CDR2 SYGVKD. The CDR3 has 16 residues.

The rearrangement links TRBV5-1 to TRBJ1-2, with D perhaps matching TRBD1 (5 bases). The length of the CDR3 is 13 residues. From germline, CDR1 is SGHRS and CDR2 YFSETQ. Trimming removed 4 bases from V and 4 bases from J, with 11 bases in between. In nucleotides, the CDR3 is TGCGCCAGCAGCGCGCAGGGTTCCTATGGCTACACCTTC. This sequence encodes CASSAQGSYGYTF.

This chain uses TRBV7-2 with TRBJ2-5, with 12 positions matching TRBD2. The V gene end was trimmed by 0 bases and the J gene end by 7 bases; junction bases not matched to a gene: 6. This CDR3 has 16 amino acids. Germline assignment: CDR1 SGHTA and CDR2 FQGNSA. The CDR3 is CASSLASSGGAGTQYF. CDR3 DNA: TGTGCCAGCAGCTTAGCGTCTAGCGGGGGGGCAGGGACCCAGTACTTC.

The rearrangement links TRBV10-3 to TRBJ2-7, with 7 bases lining up with TRBD2. The CDR3 is 13 amino acids. Germline V gene data show CDR1 as ENHRY and CDR2 as SYGVKD. V shed 4 bases, J shed 4 bases, and the junction held 4 bases outside the gene matches. The CDR3 region is CAISASGPYEQYF. The DNA of the CDR3 is TGTGCCATCAGTGCTAGCGGACCTTACGAGCAGTACTTC.

This clonotype was detected only a few times. The V gene is TRBV6-5, the J gene TRBJ2-3; D is ambiguous. V gave up 0 bases and J gave up 1 base, with 8 bases separating them. The CDR3 spans 15 residues. The germline V gene has CDR1 MNHEY and CDR2 SVGAGI. CDR3 sequence (DNA): TGTGCCAGCAGTTACTCGGTCTCTGGCACAGATACGCAGTATTTT. This codes for CASSYSVSGTDTQYF.

The V gene is TRBV7-3, the J gene TRBJ2-3; D ambiguous. The CDR3 covers 14 residues. Per germline, CDR1 SGHTA and CDR2 FQGTGA. V was cut by 0 bases and J by 2 bases, with 6 bases left in between. The CDR3 loop is CASSLTKDTDTQYF. CDR3 bases: TGTGCCAGCAGCTTAACTAAAGACACAGATACGCAGTATTTT.

This chain links TRBV10-3 with TRBJ2-7, with a tentative D call TRBD1 (5 bases). The CDR3 loop spans 15 amino acids. CDR1 ENHRY and CDR2 SYGVKD come from the germline V gene. V was trimmed by 0 bases and J by 5 bases, leaving 14 bases between them. This CDR3 is CAISESRQGFHEQYF. In DNA, the CDR3 is TGTGCCATCAGTGAGTCGAGGCAGGGATTCCACGAGCAGTACTTC.

This clonotype came up many times. The CDR3 protein is CASSANYEQYF. The DNA for the CDR3 is TGTGCCAGCAGCGCCAACTACGAGCAGTACTTC. The chain links TRBV2 to TRBJ2-7; no reliable D call. V was pared by 6 bases and J by 3 bases, with 6 bases between. The germline CDR1 and CDR2 sequences are SNHLY and FYNNEI. This CDR3 is 11 amino acids long.

The sample holds a few counts of this clonotype. This sequence joins TRBV29-1 and TRBJ2-6, with D tentatively TRBD2 (6 bases). Trimming took 4 bases from V and 0 from J, leaving 16 bases between them. Germline-derived CDR1 and CDR2 are SQVTM and ANQGSEA. CDR3 length: 17 residues. The CDR3 nucleotides are TGCAGCGTTGGGGGGACTGCTCTGGACTCTGGGGCCAACGTCCTGACTTTC. Its protein is CSVGGTALDSGANVLTF. The entire variable domain, with the rest obtained from reference TRBV29-1 and TRBJ2-6, is as follows: SAVISQKPSRDICQRGTSLTIQCQVDSQVTMMFWYRQQPGQSLTLIATANQGSEATYESGFVIDKFPISRPNLTFSTLTVSNMSPEDSSIYLCSVGGTALDSGANVLTFGAGSRLTVL.

The chain is built from TRBV7-3 and TRBJ2-7; 7 bases match TRBD1. The CDR3 extends over 15 amino acids. Germline trimming cut 5 bases from V and 2 bases from J; bases unmatched to any gene: 9. Germline V gives CDR1 SGHTA, CDR2 FQGTGA. The chain's CDR3 is CASSLGPGQAYEQYF. Here the CDR3 DNA reads TGTGCCAGCAGCCTCGGCCCCGGACAGGCCTACGAGCAGTACTTC.

This clonotype showed up just a few times. The rearrangement links TRBV5-6 to TRBJ1-2, with D possibly TRBD1 on 6 matching bases. Germline loops: CDR1 SGHDT, CDR2 YYEEEE. Trimming cost V 1 base and J 0 bases, with 13 bases left between them. This CDR3 region has 16 residues. CDR3 bases: TGTGCCAGCAGCTTGATCGGGGGCCCAGCTAACTATGGCTACACCTTC. This encodes CASSLIGGPANYGYTF.

In this sample, this clonotype turned up a few times. The chain combines TRBV5-6 with TRBJ2-1, with TRBD1 matching over 9 bases. The ends lost 4 bases at V and 4 bases at J; junction bases unmatched: 9. Germline lookup yields CDR1 SGHDT and CDR2 YYEEEE. This CDR3 is built from 16 residues. In DNA form, the CDR3 reads TGTGCCAGCAGCCTGGACAGGGGAGATTATTACAATGAGCAGTTCTTC. This gives the protein CASSLDRGDYYNEQFF.

This clonotype was detected a few times. The chain employs TRBV5-1 and TRBJ1-1; 7 bases align to TRBD1. This CDR3 comprises 17 residues. The germline V gene encodes CDR1 SGHRS and CDR2 YFSETQ. J lost 1 base, V lost 0 bases, and 9 bases had no gene match. CDR3: CASSLGRQGRENTEAFF. In nucleotides, the CDR3 is TGCGCCAGCAGCTTGGGCCGACAGGGACGGGAGAACACTGAAGCTTTCTTT.

This clonotype was counted a few times. The chain uses TRBV4-1 and TRBJ2-6; D unclear. CDR3 length equals 14 residues. V dropped 2 bases and J dropped 4 bases, with 6 bases sitting between them. Germline V gene lookup returns CDR1 MGHRA and CDR2 YSYEKL. The CDR3 nucleotides read TGCGCCAGCAGCCAAATGGCGGGGGCCAACGTCCTGACTTTC. The encoded protein is CASSQMAGANVLTF.

This clonotype was seen a single time. The chain is built from TRBV20-1 and TRBJ2-3, with 7 bases fitting TRBD2. J gave up 11 bases and V 3 bases, and 14 bases lay outside the gene matches. This CDR3 spans 14 amino acids. The germline gives CDR1 DFQATT, CDR2 SNEGSKA (reference sequence). CDR3 DNA: TGCAGTGCTAGGGTCCAGCGGGGAGGAATCCTGCAGTATTTT. This gives the protein CSARVQRGGILQYF.

There are a few counts of this clonotype. J is TRBJ2-2 and V is TRBV15; D is unresolved. Germline V CDR1 and CDR2: LNHNV, YYDKDF (reference sequence). The length of the CDR3 is 15 residues. V gave up 0 bases and J gave up 5 bases, with 10 bases separating them. CDR3 in DNA: TGTGCCACCAGCAGAGACCGAGATCGAACCGGGGAGCTGTTTTTT. Amino acids: CATSRDRDRTGELFF.

This clonotype was detected many times. The V and J genes are TRBV12-3 or TRBV12-4 and TRBJ1-3; D is perhaps TRBD1 (5 bases). Trimming removed 7 bases from V and 0 bases from J, with 16 bases in between. The CDR3 covers 16 residues. The CDR3 DNA sequence: TGTGCCAGCACTCGGGACGTCCAATACTCTGGAAACACCATATATTTT. As protein: CASTRDVQYSGNTIYF.

This clonotype turned up a few times. The rearrangement links TRBV3-1 to TRBJ2-2; D possibly uses TRBD1 or TRBD2 (5 bases each). Germline-derived CDR1 and CDR2 are LGHDT and YNNKEL (reference sequence). The CDR3 extends over 14 amino acids. The V end was cut by 4 bases, the J end by 7 bases, with 13 bases between. The CDR3 protein is CASSPRMGVGELFF. Written as DNA, the CDR3 is TGTGCCAGCAGCCCTAGGATGGGGGTCGGGGAGCTGTTTTTT.

This clonotype has ten or more counts. CDR3 sequence: CASSLKFGDSPLHF. For the CDR3, the DNA is TGTGCCAGCAGCTTAAAGTTTGGGGATTCACCCCTCCACTTT. This chain joins TRBV7-8 and TRBJ1-6; no reliable D call. Deletions cut 2 bases from V and 8 bases from J, with 10 bases between. This CDR3 comprises 14 residues. The germline CDR1 and CDR2 sequences are SGHVS and FQNEAQ.

This clonotype has a handful of counts. The rearrangement joins TRBV7-8 to TRBJ2-7; D gene ambiguous. With 3 bases removed from V and 3 bases from J, the gap between germline ends came to 18 bases. Germline V gene lookup returns CDR1 SGHVS and CDR2 FQNEAQ. The CDR3 covers 16 residues. The CDR3: CASSFSARETSYEQYF. CDR3 bases: TGTGCCAGCAGCTTCTCGGCTAGGGAAACAAGCTACGAGCAGTACTTC.

The chain links TRBV4-3 to TRBJ2-7, with D possibly TRBD1 on 6 matching bases. The germline gives CDR1 LGHNA, CDR2 YSLEER. The CDR3 length is 15 residues. V was shortened by 0 bases and J by 7 bases, with 16 bases between the two germline ends. The CDR3 spells CASSQDRGGLREQYF. CDR3 coding DNA: TGCGCCAGCAGCCAAGACAGGGGTGGATTAAGGGAGCAGTACTTC.

This clonotype occurred a few times. V and J are TRBV9 and TRBJ2-1; D unresolved. CDR3 size: 12 residues. CDR1 SGDLS and CDR2 YYNGEE come from the germline V gene. Trimming cost V 2 bases and J 6 bases, with 6 bases left between them. CDR3 protein: CASSVALNEQFF. The CDR3 DNA reads as TGTGCCAGCAGCGTGGCCCTCAATGAGCAGTTCTTC.

This clonotype was counted between two and nine times. The J gene is TRBJ2-5, the V gene TRBV4-2; 9 positions match TRBD2. Germline V gene sequence: CDR1 LGHNA, CDR2 YNFKEQ. The CDR3 has 17 amino acids. V lost 0 bases to trimming and J lost 6 bases; unmatched junction nucleotides: 11. CDR3 DNA: TGTGCCAGCAGCCAAGAGGGAGGCGGGGGGGCGGTGAAGACCCAGTACTTC. It specifies CASSQEGGGGAVKTQYF.